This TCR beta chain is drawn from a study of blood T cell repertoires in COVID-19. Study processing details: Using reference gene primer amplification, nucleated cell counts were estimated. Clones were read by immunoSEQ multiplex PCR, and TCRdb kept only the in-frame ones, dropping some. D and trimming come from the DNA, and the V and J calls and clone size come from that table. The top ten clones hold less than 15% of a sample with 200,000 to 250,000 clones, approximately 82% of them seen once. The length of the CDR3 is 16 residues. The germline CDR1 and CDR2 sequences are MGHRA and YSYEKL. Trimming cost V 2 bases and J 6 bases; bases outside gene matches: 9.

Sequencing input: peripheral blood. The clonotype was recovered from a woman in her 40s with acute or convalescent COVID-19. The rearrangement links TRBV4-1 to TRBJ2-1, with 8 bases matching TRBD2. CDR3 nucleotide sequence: TGCGCCAGCAGCCAAAATCCTTCCAGCGGGAGCAATGAGCAGTTCTTC. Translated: CASSQNPSSGSNEQFF.